This TCR beta chain was obtained from a study of blood T cells in healthy people across ages. This clonotype was detected many times. The CDR3 is made up of 12 amino acids. V dropped 2 bases and J dropped 3 bases, with 5 bases sitting between them. Germline lookup yields CDR1 MDHEN and CDR2 SYDVKM. The use of a sample-barcoded 5' primer and a J-beta primer mix characterized a second PCR of 7 to 11 cycles. TCRdb called the 5' RACE reads again in MiXCR, with one record for every CDR3 protein. Found here are approximately 960,000 distinct CDR3 sequences, 29% of them singletons; the top ten hold roughly 10%. A further study also used this sample, focusing on T cells of mothers and their children.

This receptor was taken from a woman aged 40 to 55 in good health. The sequenced material came from blood. This chain links TRBV28 with TRBJ2-7; no reliable D call. The CDR3 loop is CASSLPGYEQYF. The CDR3 nucleotides read TGTGCCAGCAGTTTACCGGGCTACGAGCAGTACTTC.